The 32 T cell receptor beta chains reported below all come from one sample, sequenced in a study of CD8 T cells in ankylosing spondylitis (dated by TCRdb to 2016 to 2017). Points the paper makes about the study in general: A TCR beta motif of seven or eight highly homologous amino acid variants appeared characteristic of blood from ankylosing spondylitis patients.

Antigen specificity for these receptors is unknown. Libraries were constructed by 5' RACE. The run used an Illumina HiSeq 2500. The public reads were run again by TCRdb, first through fastp at Q25 and then through MiXCR, and only productive beta chains were kept. Each entry merges the rows of one CDR3 protein and shows their most common DNA and genes. Counted in this sample were about 220,000 distinct CDR3 sequences; 7% to 8% of them appeared once. The top ten constitute 13% to 15% of the sample. Sequencing input: blood, either unsorted or a sorted T cell fraction (not recorded which). Receptor source: a male donor with ankylosing spondylitis.

In its sample, this clonotype was seen a few times. V is TRBV20-1 and J is TRBJ2-7; TRBD1 agrees at 9 bases. Germline values: CDR1 DFQATT, CDR2 SNEGSKA (reference sequence). Unmatched junction bases numbered 7, after V lost 7 bases and J lost 3 bases. This CDR3 has 13 amino acids. This chain's CDR3 is CSGGDREFYEQYF. CDR3 nucleotide sequence: TGCAGTGGAGGGGACAGGGAGTTCTACGAGCAGTACTTC.

This clonotype has at least ten counts. The V gene is TRBV6-5, the J gene TRBJ1-1; a possible D gene is TRBD1 (6 bases). From germline, CDR1 is MNHEY and CDR2 SVGAGI. This CDR3 has 15 amino acids. V lost 1 base, J lost 1 base, and 10 bases lay in between. The CDR3 here is CASSYWGRGNTEAFF. The CDR3, as DNA: TGTGCCAGCAGTTACTGGGGCAGGGGGAACACTGAAGCTTTCTTT.

This clonotype was picked up many times. The chain uses TRBV27 and TRBJ2-7, with D possibly matching TRBD1 (6 bases). V was pared by 3 bases and J by 2 bases, with 11 bases between. In germline, CDR1 is MNHEY, CDR2 SMNVEV (reference sequence). The CDR3 totals 14 residues. This chain's CDR3 is CASSFGTTPYEQYF. The DNA for the CDR3 is TGTGCCAGCAGTTTCGGGACAACCCCCTACGAGCAGTACTTC.

This clonotype was counted many times. The chain has TRBV9 and TRBJ2-7; 9 positions match TRBD2. CDR3 length equals 20 residues. Germline V CDR1 and CDR2: SGDLS, YYNGEE. J gave up 1 base and V 0 bases, and 17 bases lay outside the gene matches. The CDR3 sequence: CASSVVLESISGRTSYEQYF. CDR3 DNA sequence: TGTGCCAGCAGCGTAGTGTTAGAGAGTATAAGCGGGAGGACTTCCTACGAGCAGTACTTC.

There are many counts of this clonotype. The V and J genes are TRBV6-1 and TRBJ2-4; D not certain. Germline CDR1 and CDR2: MNHNS and SASEGT. The V and J ends lost 2 bases and 2 bases respectively, with 13 bases between them. CDR3 length: 16 residues. CDR3 bases: TGTGCCAGCAGTGAATCGGTGGAAGGAACCAAAAACATTCAGTACTTC. Translation: CASSESVEGTKNIQYF.

This clonotype was recorded many times. The J gene is TRBJ2-1, the V gene TRBV4-1; TRBD1 matches 9 bases. The CDR3 spans 16 residues. The V segment lost 3 bases and the J segment 5 bases; nucleotides outside the gene matches: 8. In germline, CDR1 is MGHRA, CDR2 YSYEKL. CDR3 amino acids: CASSQRQGGEDNEQFF. The DNA of the CDR3 is TGCGCCAGCAGCCAGAGACAGGGGGGCGAGGACAATGAGCAGTTCTTC.

This clonotype showed up many times. The V call is TRBV29-1, the J call TRBJ2-3, with 10 nucleotides matching TRBD2. The CDR3 extends over 15 amino acids. Trimming cost V 5 bases and J 5 bases; bases outside gene matches: 10. Germline V lookup: CDR1 SQVTM, CDR2 ANQGSEA. The CDR3 reads CSVTATSGRVDTQYF. For the CDR3, the DNA is TGCAGCGTTACAGCTACCAGCGGGAGGGTAGATACGCAGTATTTT.

This clonotype was detected ten times or more. The chain joins TRBV7-3 to TRBJ2-1, with TRBD2 identical over 12 bases. The CDR3 covers 16 residues. Losses at the gene ends were 6 bases for V and 1 base for J; bases not matched to a gene: 4. Looked up from germline, CDR1 is SGHTA and CDR2 is FQGTGA. Here the CDR3 DNA reads TGTGCCAGCAGTAACGGACTAGCGGGGTCCTACAATGAGCAGTTCTTC. Translated, it gives CASSNGLAGSYNEQFF.

This clonotype has at least ten counts. The chain combines TRBV24-1 with TRBJ2-3; 11 nucleotides line up with TRBD2. This CDR3 has 18 amino acids. The trim removed 3 bases at V and 7 bases at J, leaving 14 bases unmatched. The germline CDR1 and CDR2 sequences are KGHDR and SFDVKD. CDR3 amino acids: CATSDHNAIAGGLYTQYF. For the CDR3, the DNA is TGTGCCACCAGTGATCACAACGCCATAGCGGGGGGGCTTTATACGCAGTATTTT.

This clonotype came up many times. The chain uses TRBV11-2 and TRBJ2-7; D not certain. The CDR3 spans 14 residues. The V end was cut by 3 bases, the J end by 4 bases, with 13 bases between. Germline V gene data show CDR1 as SGHAT and CDR2 as FQNNGV. CDR3 coding DNA: TGTGCCAGCAGCTTCGGGCTCGTAATTTACGAGCAGTACTTC. Translating it yields CASSFGLVIYEQYF.

This clonotype was seen ten or more times. The V and J genes are TRBV15 and TRBJ1-2; possibly TRBD1 for D (5 bases). Trimming cost V 0 bases and J 6 bases, with 14 bases left between them. Germline assignment: CDR1 LNHNV and CDR2 YYDKDF (reference sequence). This CDR3 is 15 amino acids long. This CDR3 is CATSRDRGVGDGYTF. The CDR3, as DNA: TGTGCCACCAGCAGAGATAGAGGGGTTGGGGATGGCTACACCTTC.

The chain recombines TRBV5-6 with TRBJ2-3; D remains ambiguous. This CDR3 comprises 13 residues. V lost 6 bases and J 4 bases, leaving 12 bases between the germline ends. Germline V gene sequence: CDR1 SGHDT, CDR2 YYEEEE. The CDR3 nucleotides read TGTGCCAGCAACCGACTCTTCGCAGATACGCAGTATTTT. This codes for CASNRLFADTQYF.

The genes are TRBV4-1 and TRBJ2-2; the D is unclear. V gave up 1 base and J gave up 0 bases, with 9 bases separating them. Germline V gene data show CDR1 as MGHRA and CDR2 as YSYEKL. This CDR3 has 16 amino acids. CDR3 amino acids: CASSQGWAANTGELFF. The CDR3 DNA is TGCGCCAGCAGCCAAGGTTGGGCAGCGAACACCGGGGAGCTGTTTTTT.

To note about this clonotype: At one end, the junction sequence differs from germline, possibly due to a read error. This rearrangement joins TRBV20-1 to TRBJ2-5; TRBD2 might be the D (5 bases). Germline loops: CDR1 DFQATT, CDR2 SNEGSKA (reference sequence). This CDR3 region has 17 residues. CDR3 in amino acids: CCASGYEVGAGEETQYF. CDR3 in DNA: TGCTGTGCTTCTGGATACGAGGTGGGAGCTGGAGAAGAGACCCAGTACTTC.

There are many counts of this clonotype. The rearrangement joins TRBV2 to TRBJ2-7; 12 nucleotides line up with TRBD2. CDR1 and CDR2 from the germline V gene are SNHLY and FYNNEI. There are 15 residues in the CDR3. After removal of 4 bases from V and 0 bases from J, the junction contained 1 base not matched to a gene. This chain's CDR3 is CASSAGLAGSYEQYF. CDR3 DNA: TGTGCCAGCAGTGCGGGACTAGCGGGCTCCTACGAGCAGTACTTC.

This clonotype came up many times. The CDR3 here is CASSIRGRMSTDTQYF. For the CDR3, the DNA is TGTGCCAGCAGCATCCGCGGGAGAATGTCGACAGATACGCAGTATTTT. The chain uses TRBV9 and TRBJ2-3, with TRBD2 matching 7 bases. Trimming took 4 bases from V and 3 from J; bases not matched to a gene: 11. CDR1 is SGDLS and CDR2 is YYNGEE in the germline V gene. The CDR3 contains 16 residues.

This clonotype was counted at least ten times. The V call is TRBV4-1, the J call TRBJ1-5, with a tentative D call TRBD1 (5 bases). The V end lost 8 bases, the J end lost 1 base, and 12 bases lay between the germline ends. This CDR3 has 14 residues. From germline, CDR1 is MGHRA and CDR2 YSYEKL. The CDR3 bases are TGCGCCAGCGGTGAGGCAGGGAGCAATCAGCCCCAGCATTTT. This translates into CASGEAGSNQPQHF.

This clonotype occurred many times. The V and J genes are TRBV12-3 or TRBV12-4 and TRBJ2-7; tentative D call: TRBD1 (5 bases). Trimming cost V 3 bases and J 6 bases, with 9 bases left between them. The CDR3 is 12 amino acids. The CDR3 DNA sequence: TGTGCCAGCAGTTTCACAGGAGTCGAGCAGTACTTC. This sequence encodes CASSFTGVEQYF.

The chain employs TRBV7-6 and TRBJ2-5; 10 bases line up with TRBD2. Germline CDR1 and CDR2: SGHVS and FNYEAQ. CDR3 length: 16 residues. The V gene end was trimmed by 3 bases and the J gene end by 1 base; junction bases not matched to a gene: 5. The CDR3 bases are TGTGCCAGCAGCTTGTTAGCGGGAGGAACCCAAGAGACCCAGTACTTC. Its protein is CASSLLAGGTQETQYF.

This clonotype was found many times. J is TRBJ2-3 and V is TRBV5-1; 9 nucleotides align to TRBD1. This CDR3 comprises 15 residues. CDR1 is SGHRS, CDR2 YFSETQ, per germline. After removal of 4 bases from V and 6 bases from J, the junction contained 9 bases not matched to a gene. The CDR3 DNA follows: TGCGCCAGCAGCCGGGAAACAGGGGGCGAGGATACGCAGTATTTT. Its translation: CASSRETGGEDTQYF. Filled out from reference TRBV5-1 and TRBJ2-3, the complete variable domain reads KAGVTQTPRYLIKTRGQQVTLSCSPISGHRSVSWYQQTPGQGLQFLFEYFSETQRNKGNFPGRFSGRQFSNSRSEMNVSTLELGDSALYLCASSRETGGEDTQYFGPGTRLTVL.

This clonotype showed up many times. The genes are TRBV10-2 and TRBJ1-1; the match to TRBD1 covers 7 bases. V was clipped by 8 bases and J by 12 bases; unmatched bases: 9. Germline lookup yields CDR1 WSHSY and CDR2 SAAADI. The CDR3 contains 11 residues. The CDR3 sequence is CASSGGGGPFF. DNA of the CDR3: TGCGCCAGCTCAGGAGGGGGCGGGCCTTTCTTT.

This clonotype was detected many times. The gene calls are TRBV20-1 and TRBJ1-5; possibly TRBD1 for D (6 bases). Trimming shortened V by 1 base and J by 6 bases, and 16 bases separated the two germline ends. The CDR3 runs to 15 residues. Germline V CDR1 and CDR2: DFQATT, SNEGSKA (reference sequence). CDR3 sequence reads: CSARVGGHMGQPQHF. As DNA, the CDR3 is TGCAGTGCTAGAGTCGGGGGGCATATGGGTCAGCCCCAGCATTTT.

This clonotype was seen more than once but under ten times. The chain is built from TRBV27 and TRBJ1-2, with D uncertain. V shed 2 bases and J shed 8 bases, with 21 bases lying between them. The CDR3 is 16 residues long. The germline V gene has CDR1 MNHEY and CDR2 SMNVEV (reference sequence). Here the CDR3 DNA reads TGTGCCAGCAGTTTAAGCCCCGGCAGTGGACTTAACGGCTACACCTTC. The encoded protein is CASSLSPGSGLNGYTF.

This clonotype was recorded many times. V and J are TRBV15 and TRBJ2-1; 9 nucleotides match TRBD1. V shed 6 bases and J 7 bases; nucleotides not matched to a gene: 4. Germline V gene data show CDR1 as LNHNV and CDR2 as YYDKDF (reference sequence). The CDR3 runs to 13 residues. The CDR3 nucleotides are TGTGCCACCAGGGACAGGGGAGGTAATGAGCAGTTCTTC. Protein: CATRDRGGNEQFF.

On this clonotype itself: This could be a read error, since a much larger clone is one nucleotide away. The V and J genes are TRBV20-1 and TRBJ2-7, with D possibly matching TRBD1 (6 bases). The germline CDR1 and CDR2 sequences are DFQATT and SNEGSKA (reference sequence). This CDR3 contains 16 residues. The CDR3 DNA reads TGCTGTGCTAGAGTTTCGCAGGGGATATCGTCCTACGAGCAGTACTTC. This codes for CCARVSQGISSYEQYF.

V usage is TRBV27 and J usage is TRBJ1-2, with 8 positions matching TRBD1. The CDR3 contains 12 residues. J lost 3 bases, V lost 8 bases, and 2 bases had no gene match. Germline lookup yields CDR1 MNHEY and CDR2 SMNVEV (reference sequence). Here the CDR3 DNA reads TGTGCCAGCCGGGACAGGCACTATGGCTACACCTTC. Encoded protein: CASRDRHYGYTF.

This clonotype has a count of ten or more. The V gene is TRBV5-5, the J gene TRBJ2-7, with D unclear. Germline V CDR1 and CDR2: SGHKS, YYEKEE (reference sequence). CDR3 length: 14 residues. V was shortened by 1 base and J by 2 bases, with 10 bases between the two germline ends. The CDR3 nucleotides are TGTGCCAGCAGCTTGATAACTGACGCCTACGAGCAGTACTTC. Residues: CASSLITDAYEQYF.

Ten or more counts support this clonotype. The V call is TRBV7-8, the J call TRBJ1-1; 7 nucleotides agree with TRBD1. V lost 2 bases and J lost 3; bases outside the gene matches: 6. Germline lookup yields CDR1 SGHVS and CDR2 FQNEAQ. This CDR3 comprises 15 residues. CDR3 sequence reads: CASSLIQGRDTEAFF. DNA of the CDR3: TGTGCCAGCAGCTTAATACAGGGGCGGGACACTGAAGCTTTCTTT. The whole variable domain, remainder taken from reference TRBV7-8 and TRBJ1-1, is GAGVSQSPRYKVAKRGQDVALRCDPISGHVSLFWYQQALGQGPEFLTYFQNEAQLDKSGLPSDRFFAERPEGSVSTLKIQRTQQEDSAVYLCASSLIQGRDTEAFFGQGTRLTVV.

At least ten counts were recorded for this clonotype. The J gene is TRBJ2-1, the V gene TRBV6-2 or TRBV6-3; 12 nucleotides agree with TRBD2. There are 19 residues in the CDR3. With V trimmed by 6 bases and J by 3 bases, 15 bases remained unmatched. Germline CDR1 MNHEY, CDR2 SVGEGT. The CDR3 reads CASSPGARLAGVFYNEQFF. CDR3 nucleotide sequence: TGTGCCAGCAGCCCCGGGGCCCGACTAGCGGGAGTATTCTACAATGAGCAGTTCTTC.

This clonotype occurred many times. V gene TRBV4-3 combines with J gene TRBJ2-7; D ambiguous. The ends were cut back, 3 bases at V and 2 bases at J, with 8 bases in the middle. CDR1 is LGHNA, CDR2 YSLEER, per germline. CDR3 length: 13 residues. The CDR3 spells CASSQFAAYEQYF. CDR3 DNA: TGCGCCAGCAGCCAGTTTGCAGCCTACGAGCAGTACTTC.

In DNA form, the CDR3 reads TGTGCCAGCAGCCCCTGGGACAGGGGGCAGCAGACGGACACCGGGGAGCTGTTTTTT. Translated: CASSPWDRGQQTDTGELFF. The chain carries TRBV9 and TRBJ2-2; 12 bases line up with TRBD1. Germline V gives CDR1 SGDLS, CDR2 YYNGEE. The CDR3 length is 19 residues. With V trimmed by 4 bases and J by 3 bases, 13 bases remained unmatched.

This clonotype was observed at least ten times. This chain joins TRBV10-3 and TRBJ2-1, with D possibly matching TRBD2 (6 bases). The CDR3 runs to 14 residues. The V gene's germline CDR1 is ENHRY and CDR2 SYGVKD. Trimming left V 3 bases short and J 10 bases short, with 16 bases between. CDR3: CAISDNAGPREQFF. In DNA form, the CDR3 reads TGTGCCATCAGTGATAACGCGGGACCGCGGGAGCAGTTCTTC.